This T cell receptor (beta chain) emerged from a study of human versus mouse CDR3 diversity and MHC coevolution. Study at large: Reportedly, immunoSEQ detects one in 200,000 T cells with minimized PCR bias.

With respect to this clone: What it recognizes is unknown.

Overall study findings and caveats: Some 1.5 million TCR beta clonotypes were estimated for humans, the largest repertoire. Compared with mice, human CDR3s carried more deletions and insertions on average.

V trimming: 3 bases; J trimming: 5 bases; junction bases outside the gene matches: 9. The CDR3 runs 15 residues. The germline gives CDR1 SGHRS, CDR2 YFSETQ. Assay: immunoSEQ multiplex PCR; the TCRdb copy retains only in-frame clones and omits some. Of tens of thousands of clones in the sample, approximately 94% are singletons; the top ten hold 18%. Sequenced sample: naive CD4+ T cells from blood. Subset meaning: CD45RO-negative CD62L-positive naive CD4 T cells. The rearrangement links TRBV5-1 to TRBJ2-5; 8 positions agree with TRBD1. This receptor was taken from a person in their sixties or seventies in good health. The DNA of the CDR3 is TGCGCCAGCAGCTCCCTTGGGACAGGTAGCGAGACCCAGTACTTC. Its translation is CASSSLGTGSETQYF.